This T cell receptor beta chain was sequenced for a study of T cells of healthy individuals. TCRdb re-called the 5' RACE reads through MiXCR, storing one row per CDR3 protein. The table includes around 80,000 distinct CDR3 sequences, 5% detected once. The CDR3 is made up of 18 amino acids. CDR1 and CDR2 from the germline V gene are SNHLY and FYNNEI. V lost 3 bases and J 0 bases, leaving 18 bases between the germline ends. This chain connects TRBV2 to TRBJ1-5; D is unclear. The receptor was derived from a female donor in good health. The CDR3 DNA reads TGTGCCAGCAGTGAGGAACCAGGATCCTTTTATAGCAATCAGCCCCAGCATTTT. This sequence encodes CASSEEPGSFYSNQPQHF. Variable domain in full (rest from reference TRBV2 and TRBJ1-5): EPEVTQTPSHQVTQMGQEVILRCVPISNHLYFYWYRQILGQKVEFLVSFYNNEISEKSEIFDDQFSVERPDGSNFTLKIRSTKLEDSAMYFCASSEEPGSFYSNQPQHFGDGTRLSIL.